The 11 T cell receptor beta chains below were found in one sample sequenced in a study of STAT5B mutations in CD4+ large granular lymphocyte leukemia. Measured with immunoSEQ multiplex PCR; TCRdb has only the in-frame clones, and not every one. The table lists about 24,000 clones, approximately 79% of them singletons, with approximately 0.65% in the top ten. What was sequenced was CD4+ T cells from blood buffy coats. The receptors come from a human donor in good health.

The genes are TRBV5-4 and TRBJ2-1, with 10 positions matching TRBD2. From germline, CDR1 is SGHNT and CDR2 YYREEE (reference sequence). This CDR3 region has 16 residues. Trimming took 3 bases from V and 0 from J; bases not matched to a gene: 3. CDR3: CASSSWTSGSYNEQFF. DNA for the CDR3: TGTGCCAGCAGCTCATGGACTAGCGGCTCCTACAATGAGCAGTTCTTC.

The chain combines TRBV7-3 with TRBJ2-1; 9 bases agree with TRBD1. The V gene's germline CDR1 is SGHTA and CDR2 FQGTGA. Unmatched junction bases numbered 10, after V lost 1 base and J lost 6 bases. CDR3 length equals 17 residues. Written as DNA, the CDR3 is TGTGCCAGCAGCTTAAATCCGAGGGGACAGGGTGGCAATGAGCAGTTCTTC. Amino acids: CASSLNPRGQGGNEQFF. The whole variable domain, filled in from reference TRBV7-3 and TRBJ2-1, reads GAGVSQTPSNKVTEKGKYVELRCDPISGHTALYWYRQSLGQGPEFLIYFQGTGAADDSGLPNDRFFAVRPEGSVSTLKIQRTERGDSAVYLCASSLNPRGQGGNEQFFGPGTRLTVL.

The chain carries TRBV6-1 and TRBJ2-5; D call uncertain. The DNA end is a closer match to TRBJ2-7, so the J assignment may be wrong. The CDR3 spans 12 residues. Germline V gene lookup returns CDR1 MNHNS and CDR2 SASEGT. CDR3 in amino acids: CASRTVRGEQYF. The DNA of the CDR3 is TGTGCCAGCAGGACGGTACGTGGCGAGCAGTACTTC.

This chain links TRBV7-2 with TRBJ2-3; maybe TRBD2 (6 bases). The CDR3 consists of 14 residues. The V and J ends lost 5 bases and 4 bases respectively, with 13 bases between them. Germline CDR1 and CDR2: SGHTA and FQGNSA. CDR3 residues: CASSPRTGADTQYF. The CDR3 DNA reads TGTGCCAGCAGCCCGAGGACGGGGGCAGATACGCAGTATTTT.

The V gene is TRBV7-2, the J gene TRBJ1-2; D ambiguous. The germline V gene has CDR1 SGHTA and CDR2 FQGNSA. Trimming removed 0 bases at V and 8 bases at J, with 16 bases between. This CDR3 is built from 15 residues. The CDR3 DNA reads as TGTGCCAGCAGCTTAGCGAAAACCGGGGTCGGCGGCTACACCTTC. This sequence encodes CASSLAKTGVGGYTF.

This clone was detected only once. The V and J genes are TRBV5-4 and TRBJ2-5; TRBD1 agrees at 12 bases. Trimming cost V 0 bases and J 3 bases; bases outside gene matches: 15. The CDR3 covers 20 residues. Germline CDR1 is SGHNT and CDR2 is YYREEE (reference sequence). CDR3 in DNA: TGTGCCAGCAGCTTGGAGGTGGGAGACCGGGACAGGGGGCGAAAAGAGACCCAGTACTTC. Protein product: CASSLEVGDRDRGRKETQYF.

This chain uses TRBV28 with TRBJ1-2; 8 nucleotides align to TRBD1. The junction had 19 bases not matched to a gene; V was cut back by 6 bases and J by 4 bases. Germline-derived CDR1 and CDR2 are MDHEN and SYDVKM. This CDR3 spans 18 amino acids. The CDR3 DNA is TGTGCCAGCAGCTCGGCGTGGGAAACAGGGGGGCTAGGCTATGGCTACACCTTC. It translates to CASSSAWETGGLGYGYTF.

This chain connects TRBV5-1 to TRBJ2-3; weak D call: TRBD2 (7 bases). With 0 bases removed from V and 6 bases from J, the gap between germline ends came to 11 bases. This CDR3 region has 14 residues. The germline V gene encodes CDR1 SGHRS and CDR2 YFSETQ. The CDR3 region has the DNA TGCGCCAGCAGCTTGGAGGGGGGGCTTGATACGCAGTATTTT. It translates to CASSLEGGLDTQYF.

The CDR3 here is CASSLDGYRGSEQYF. CDR3 in DNA: TGCGCCAGCAGCTTGGACGGGTATCGGGGTAGCGAGCAGTACTTC. V usage is TRBV5-1 and J usage is TRBJ2-7, with a tentative D call TRBD2 (5 bases). The CDR3 has 15 residues. V lost 0 bases and J 6 bases, leaving 16 bases between the germline ends. Germline CDR1 SGHRS, CDR2 YFSETQ.

V gene TRBV7-3 combines with J gene TRBJ2-7; D remains ambiguous. There are 10 residues in the CDR3. The germline V and J ends were trimmed by 8 bases and 4 bases, with 6 bases remaining between them. CDR1 and CDR2 from the germline V gene are SGHTA and FQGTGA. The CDR3 sequence is CASGNYEQYF. Written as DNA, the CDR3 is TGTGCCAGCGGTAATTACGAGCAGTACTTC.

DNA of the CDR3: TGTGCCTGGAGTGTGGTATTCGGGACCCAGTACTTC. Translated: CAWSVVFGTQYF. V is TRBV30 and J is TRBJ2-5; D unresolved. V was cut by 0 bases and J by 7 bases, with 9 bases left in between. From germline, CDR1 is GTSNPN and CDR2 SVGIG (reference sequence). This CDR3 spans 12 amino acids.